This passage covers 3 T cell receptor beta chains from one sample sequenced in a study of T cells in Graves' hyperthyroidism and ophthalmopathy. TCR beta CDR3 region amplification was performed from RNA transcripts. Primed by the HTBI set, a first-round RT-PCR was run on the TCR CDR3. One entry per CDR3 protein, called by TCRdb with MiXCR from the multiplex PCR reads. The table lists a few hundred thousand distinct CDR3 sequences, about 25% of them singletons. The sample consisted of blood. All receptors come from a man over 45 with Graves' hyperthyroidism.

To note about this clonotype: A single base separates this from a much larger clone, so it may be a read error. The V gene is TRBV27, the J gene TRBJ2-7; 11 nucleotides agree with TRBD2. The CDR3 consists of 15 residues. V was pared by 4 bases and J by 7 bases, with 9 bases of the junction left unmatched. Germline V gene data show CDR1 as MNHEY and CDR2 as SMNVEV (reference sequence). The CDR3 DNA follows: TGTGCCAGCAGTTCGCGGCTAGCGGGAGGTGTTGAGCAGTACTTC. Translating gives CASSSRLAGGVEQYF.

This clonotype was seen ten or more times. This sequence joins TRBV7-2 and TRBJ2-1, with TRBD2 matching over 10 bases. The CDR3 loop spans 15 amino acids. Trimming removed 2 bases from V and 6 bases from J; junction bases left unmatched: 4. CDR1 is SGHTA and CDR2 is FQGNSA in the germline V gene. The CDR3 sequence: CASSLHRTSGNEQFF. The CDR3, as DNA: TGTGCCAGCAGCTTACACAGGACTAGCGGCAATGAGCAGTTCTTC.

In its sample, this clonotype was seen once. The V call is TRBV29-1, the J call TRBJ1-3, with 8 bases matching TRBD1. The CDR3 runs to 13 residues. Germline trimming cut 7 bases from V and 8 bases from J; bases unmatched to any gene: 10. From germline, CDR1 is SQVTM and CDR2 ANQGSEA. The chain's CDR3 is CSAARGRGDTIYF. The CDR3 bases are TGCAGCGCTGCCAGGGGGCGCGGGGACACCATATATTTT. Full variable domain (missing parts from reference TRBV29-1 and TRBJ1-3): SAVISQKPSRDICQRGTSLTIQCQVDSQVTMMFWYRQQPGQSLTLIATANQGSEATYESGFVIDKFPISRPNLTFSTLTVSNMSPEDSSIYLCSAARGRGDTIYFGEGSWLTVV.